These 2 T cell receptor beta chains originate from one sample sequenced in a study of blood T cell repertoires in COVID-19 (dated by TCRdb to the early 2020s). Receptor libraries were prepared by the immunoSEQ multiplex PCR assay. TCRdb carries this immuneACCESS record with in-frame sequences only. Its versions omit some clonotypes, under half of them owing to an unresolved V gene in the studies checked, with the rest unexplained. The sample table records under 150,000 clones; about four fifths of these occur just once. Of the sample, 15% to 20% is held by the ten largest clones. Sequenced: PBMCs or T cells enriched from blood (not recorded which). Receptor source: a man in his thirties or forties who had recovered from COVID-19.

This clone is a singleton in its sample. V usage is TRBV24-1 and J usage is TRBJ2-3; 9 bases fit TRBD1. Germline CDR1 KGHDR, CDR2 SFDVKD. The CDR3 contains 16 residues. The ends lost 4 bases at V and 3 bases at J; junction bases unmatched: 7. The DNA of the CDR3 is TGTGCCACCAGTGACCCCGGGACAGGGAAGACAGATACGCAGTATTTT. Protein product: CATSDPGTGKTDTQYF.

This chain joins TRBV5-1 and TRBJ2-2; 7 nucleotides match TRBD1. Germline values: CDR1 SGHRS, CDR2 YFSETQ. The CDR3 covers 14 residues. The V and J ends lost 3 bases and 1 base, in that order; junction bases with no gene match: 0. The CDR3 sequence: CASSWTGNTGELFF. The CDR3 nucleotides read TGCGCCAGCAGCTGGACAGGGAACACCGGGGAGCTGTTTTTT.